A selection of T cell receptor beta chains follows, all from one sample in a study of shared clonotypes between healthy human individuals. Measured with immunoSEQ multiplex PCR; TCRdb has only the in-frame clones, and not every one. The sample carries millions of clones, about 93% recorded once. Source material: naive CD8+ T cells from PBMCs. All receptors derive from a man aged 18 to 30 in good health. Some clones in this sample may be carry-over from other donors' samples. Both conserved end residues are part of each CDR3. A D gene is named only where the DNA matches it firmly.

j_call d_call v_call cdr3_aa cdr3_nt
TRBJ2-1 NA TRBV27 CASSSMGAHNEQFF TGTGCCAGCAGTTCCATGGGCGCCCACAATGAGCAGTTCTTC
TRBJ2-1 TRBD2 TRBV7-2 CASSRETSSYNEQFF TGTGCCAGCAGCCGTGAGACTAGCAGCTACAATGAGCAGTTCTTC
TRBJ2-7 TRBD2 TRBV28 CASRSLLAGGTISYEQYF TGTGCCAGCAGGTCCCTCTTAGCGGGAGGAACTATCTCCTACGAGCAGTACTTC
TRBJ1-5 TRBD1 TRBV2 CASTSRGDQPQHF TGTGCCAGCACCTCCAGGGGGGATCAGCCCCAGCATTTT
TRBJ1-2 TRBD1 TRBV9 CASSETGQGGPYGYTF TGTGCCAGCAGCGAGACGGGACAGGGGGGGCCCTATGGCTACACCTTC
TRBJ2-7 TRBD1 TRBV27 CASSPRTGWNEQYF TGTGCCAGCAGTCCTAGGACAGGGTGGAACGAGCAGTACTTC
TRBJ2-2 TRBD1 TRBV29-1 CSALTGGTGELFF TGCAGCGCGTTAACAGGGGGCACCGGGGAGCTGTTTTTT
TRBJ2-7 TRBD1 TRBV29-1 CSAKTGFYEQYF TGCAGCGCTAAGACAGGGTTCTACGAGCAGTACTTC
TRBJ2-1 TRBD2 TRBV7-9 CASSLPPSGRGGSEQFF TGTGCCAGCAGCTTACCCCCTAGCGGGAGGGGGGGGAGTGAGCAGTTCTTC
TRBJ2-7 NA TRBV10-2 CASSESLSSNYEQYF TGCGCCAGCAGTGAGAGTCTAAGTTCTAACTACGAGCAGTACTTC
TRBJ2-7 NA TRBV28 CAAGYEQYF TGTGCCGCCGGGTACGAGCAGTACTTC
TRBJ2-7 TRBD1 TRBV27 CASSLGHRGIYEQYF TGTGCCAGCAGTTTGGGACACAGGGGGATCTACGAGCAGTACTTC
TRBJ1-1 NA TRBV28 CASSFEGLTGANTEAFF TGTGCCAGCAGTTTTGAGGGGCTGACAGGAGCGAACACTGAAGCTTTCTTT
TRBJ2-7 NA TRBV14 CASSLRDSYEQYF TGTGCCAGCAGCTTGCGAGATTCCTACGAGCAGTACTTC
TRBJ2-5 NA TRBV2 CASSEEASIPQETQYF TGTGCCAGCAGTGAAGAGGCCTCCATACCGCAAGAGACCCAGTACTTC
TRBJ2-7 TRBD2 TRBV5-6 CASSLAGGDEQYF TGTGCCAGCAGCTTGGCGGGAGGGGACGAGCAGTACTTC
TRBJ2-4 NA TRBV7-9 CASSPGPLAKNIQYF TGTGCCAGCAGTCCGGGGCCGCTAGCCAAAAACATTCAGTACTTC
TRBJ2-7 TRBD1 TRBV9 CASSAHRDSPSYEQYF TGTGCCAGCAGCGCCCACCGGGACAGCCCCTCCTACGAGCAGTACTTC